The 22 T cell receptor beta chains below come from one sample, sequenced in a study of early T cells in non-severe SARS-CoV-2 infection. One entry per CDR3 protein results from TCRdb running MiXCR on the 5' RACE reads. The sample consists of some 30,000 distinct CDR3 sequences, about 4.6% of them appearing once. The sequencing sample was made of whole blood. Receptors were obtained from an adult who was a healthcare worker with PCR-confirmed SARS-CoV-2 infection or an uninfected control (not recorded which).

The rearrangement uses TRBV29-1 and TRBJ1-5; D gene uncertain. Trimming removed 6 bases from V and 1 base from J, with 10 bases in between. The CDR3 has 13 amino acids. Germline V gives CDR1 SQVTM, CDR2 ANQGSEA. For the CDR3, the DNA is TGCAGCGTCGCTCAGGCCAGCAATCAGCCCCAGCATTTT. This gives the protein CSVAQASNQPQHF.

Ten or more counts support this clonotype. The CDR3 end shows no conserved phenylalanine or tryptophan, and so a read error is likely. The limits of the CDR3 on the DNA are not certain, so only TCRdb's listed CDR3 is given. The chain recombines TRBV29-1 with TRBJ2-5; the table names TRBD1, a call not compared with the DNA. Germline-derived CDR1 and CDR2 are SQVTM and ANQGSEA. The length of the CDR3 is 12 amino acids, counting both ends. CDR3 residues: CSVDLSRDREKL.

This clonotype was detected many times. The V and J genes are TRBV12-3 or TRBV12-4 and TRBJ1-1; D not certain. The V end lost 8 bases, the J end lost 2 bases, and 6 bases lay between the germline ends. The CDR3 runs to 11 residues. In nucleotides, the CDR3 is TGTGCCAGCCAGACCAACACTGAAGCTTTCTTT. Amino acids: CASQTNTEAFF.

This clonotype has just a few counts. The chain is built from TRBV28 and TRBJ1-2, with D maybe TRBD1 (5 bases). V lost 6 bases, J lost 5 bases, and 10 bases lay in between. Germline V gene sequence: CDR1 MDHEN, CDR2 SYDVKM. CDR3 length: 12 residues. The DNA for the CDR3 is TGTGCCAGCAGCGAAGGGGAATATGGCTACACCTTC. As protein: CASSEGEYGYTF.

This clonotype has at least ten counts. CDR3 sequence reads: CASSYSKGLATDTQYF. In nucleotides, the CDR3 is TGTGCCAGCAGTTACTCGAAGGGACTAGCGACAGATACGCAGTATTTT. The V gene is TRBV6-5, the J gene TRBJ2-3; 10 nucleotides agree with TRBD2. In germline, CDR1 is MNHEY, CDR2 SVGAGI. The CDR3 is 16 residues long. V lost 0 bases to trimming and J lost 3 bases; unmatched junction nucleotides: 3.

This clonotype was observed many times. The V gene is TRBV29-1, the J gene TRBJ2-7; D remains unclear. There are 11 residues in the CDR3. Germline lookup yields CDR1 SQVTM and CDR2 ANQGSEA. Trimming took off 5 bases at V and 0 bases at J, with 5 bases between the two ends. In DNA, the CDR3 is TGCAGCGTTCGGAACTCCTACGAGCAGTACTTC. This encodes CSVRNSYEQYF.

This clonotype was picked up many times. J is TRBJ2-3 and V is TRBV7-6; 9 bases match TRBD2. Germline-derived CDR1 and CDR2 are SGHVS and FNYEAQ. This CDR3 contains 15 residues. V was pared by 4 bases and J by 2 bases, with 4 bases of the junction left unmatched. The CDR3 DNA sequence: TGTGCCAGCAGCTGGAGCGGGGGGTACACAGATACGCAGTATTTT. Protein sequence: CASSWSGGYTDTQYF.

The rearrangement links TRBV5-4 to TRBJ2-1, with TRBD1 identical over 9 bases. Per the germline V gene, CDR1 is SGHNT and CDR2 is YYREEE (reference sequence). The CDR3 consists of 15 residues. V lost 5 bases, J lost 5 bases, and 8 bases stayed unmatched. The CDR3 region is CASRYGTGQDNEQFF. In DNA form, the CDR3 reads TGTGCCAGCAGGTACGGGACAGGGCAAGACAATGAGCAGTTCTTC.

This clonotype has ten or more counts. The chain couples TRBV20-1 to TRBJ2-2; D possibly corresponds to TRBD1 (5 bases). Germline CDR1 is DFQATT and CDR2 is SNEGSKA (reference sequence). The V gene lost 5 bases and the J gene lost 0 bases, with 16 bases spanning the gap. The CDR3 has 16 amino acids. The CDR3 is CSAVLGHRSNTGELFF. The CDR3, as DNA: TGCAGTGCTGTCCTCGGACACCGATCGAACACCGGGGAGCTGTTTTTT.

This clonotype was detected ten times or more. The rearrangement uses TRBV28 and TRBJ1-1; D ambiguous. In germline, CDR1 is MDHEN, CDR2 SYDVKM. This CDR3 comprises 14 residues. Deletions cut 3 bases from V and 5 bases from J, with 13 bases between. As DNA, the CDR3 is TGTGCCAGCAGTTTCCGCTCCCCACGGACTGAAGCTTTCTTT. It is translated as CASSFRSPRTEAFF.

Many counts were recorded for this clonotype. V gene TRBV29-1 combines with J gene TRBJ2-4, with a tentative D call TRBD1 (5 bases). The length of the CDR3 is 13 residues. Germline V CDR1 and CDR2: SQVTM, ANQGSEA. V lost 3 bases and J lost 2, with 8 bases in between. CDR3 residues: CSVEAGTKNIQYF. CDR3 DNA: TGCAGCGTTGAGGCAGGGACCAAAAACATTCAGTACTTC.

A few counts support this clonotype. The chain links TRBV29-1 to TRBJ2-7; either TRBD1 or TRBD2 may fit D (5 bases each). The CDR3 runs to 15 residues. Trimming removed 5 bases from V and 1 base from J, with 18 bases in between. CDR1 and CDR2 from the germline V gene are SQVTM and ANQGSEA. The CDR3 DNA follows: TGCAGCGTTCAACCCGGGACCGATTCTTCCTACGAGCAGTACTTC. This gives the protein CSVQPGTDSSYEQYF.

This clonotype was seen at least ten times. CDR3 sequence: CASSPDRGSYNEQFF. The CDR3 bases are TGTGCCAGCAGCCCCGACAGGGGCTCCTACAATGAGCAGTTCTTC. The J gene is TRBJ2-1, the V gene TRBV11-2; 8 bases line up with TRBD1. J gave up 0 bases and V 5 bases, and 3 bases lay outside the gene matches. This CDR3 has 15 amino acids. Looked up from germline, CDR1 is SGHAT and CDR2 is FQNNGV. The full variable domain, completed using reference TRBV11-2 and TRBJ2-1, is EAGVAQSPRYKIIEKRQSVAFWCNPISGHATLYWYQQILGQGPKLLIQFQNNGVVDDSQLPKDRFSAERLKGVDSTLKIQPAKLEDSAVYLCASSPDRGSYNEQFFGPGTRLTVL.

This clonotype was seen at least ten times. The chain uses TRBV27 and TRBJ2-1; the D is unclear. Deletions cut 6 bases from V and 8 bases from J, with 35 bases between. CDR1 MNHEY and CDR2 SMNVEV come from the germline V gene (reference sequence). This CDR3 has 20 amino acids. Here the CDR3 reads CASSLNVDARPLPPRHEQFF. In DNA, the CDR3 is TGTGCCAGCAGCCTAAACGTGGATGCCAGGCCGCTACCCCCTCGACATGAGCAGTTCTTC.

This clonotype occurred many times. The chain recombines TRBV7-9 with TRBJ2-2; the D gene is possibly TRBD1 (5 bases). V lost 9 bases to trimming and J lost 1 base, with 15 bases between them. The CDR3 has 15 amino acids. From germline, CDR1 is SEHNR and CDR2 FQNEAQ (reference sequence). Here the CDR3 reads CARPLDGQNTGELFF. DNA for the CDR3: TGTGCCAGACCCCTGGACGGACAGAACACCGGGGAGCTGTTTTTT.

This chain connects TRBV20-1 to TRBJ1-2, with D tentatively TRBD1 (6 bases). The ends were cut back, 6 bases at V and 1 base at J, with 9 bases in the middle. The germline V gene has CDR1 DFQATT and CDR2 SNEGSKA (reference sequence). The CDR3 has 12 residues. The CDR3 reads CSAAGDNYGYTF. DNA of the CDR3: TGCAGTGCCGCAGGGGATAACTATGGCTACACCTTC.

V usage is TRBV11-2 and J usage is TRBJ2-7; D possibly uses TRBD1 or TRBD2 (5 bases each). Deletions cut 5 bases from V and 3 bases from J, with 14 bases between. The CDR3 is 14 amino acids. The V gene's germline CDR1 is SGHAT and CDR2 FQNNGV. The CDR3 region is CASSPPGRNYEQYF. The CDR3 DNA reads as TGTGCCAGCAGCCCACCGGGACGGAACTACGAGCAGTACTTC.

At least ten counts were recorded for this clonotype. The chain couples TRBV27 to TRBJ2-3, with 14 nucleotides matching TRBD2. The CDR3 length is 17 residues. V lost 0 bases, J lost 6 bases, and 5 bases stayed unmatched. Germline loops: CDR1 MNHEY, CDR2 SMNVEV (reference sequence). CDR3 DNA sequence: TGTGCCAGCAGTTTATCCCCGGGACTAGCGGGAGCCGATACGCAGTATTTT. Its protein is CASSLSPGLAGADTQYF.

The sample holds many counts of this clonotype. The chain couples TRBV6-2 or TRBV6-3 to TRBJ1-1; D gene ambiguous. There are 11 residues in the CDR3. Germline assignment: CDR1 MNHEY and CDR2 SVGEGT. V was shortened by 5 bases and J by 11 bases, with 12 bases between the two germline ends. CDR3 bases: TGTGCCAGCAGTGGAGGGCTCGTCGCTTTCTTT. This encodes CASSGGLVAFF.

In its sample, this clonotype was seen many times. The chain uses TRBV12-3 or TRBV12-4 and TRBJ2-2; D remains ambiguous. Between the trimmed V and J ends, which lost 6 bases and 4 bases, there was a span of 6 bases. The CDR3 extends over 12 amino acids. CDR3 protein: CASRGFTGELFF. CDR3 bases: TGTGCCAGCAGAGGGTTCACCGGGGAGCTGTTTTTT.

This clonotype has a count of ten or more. The CDR3 DNA reads as TGTGCCAGCAGCCAGAATCCTCCGGAGTACACCGGGGAGCTGTTTTTT. Translation gives CASSQNPPEYTGELFF. The J gene is TRBJ2-2, the V gene TRBV3-1; the D is unclear. The V end lost 3 bases, the J end lost 3 bases, and 14 bases lay between the germline ends. Germline CDR1 and CDR2: LGHDT and YNNKEL (reference sequence). This CDR3 spans 16 amino acids.

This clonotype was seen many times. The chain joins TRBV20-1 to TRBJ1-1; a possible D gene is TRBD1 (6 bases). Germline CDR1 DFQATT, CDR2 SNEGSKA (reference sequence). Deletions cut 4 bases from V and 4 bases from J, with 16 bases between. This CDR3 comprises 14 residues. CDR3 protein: CSANRGGSSTEAFF. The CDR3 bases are TGCAGTGCTAATAGAGGGGGTTCGTCCACTGAAGCTTTCTTT.